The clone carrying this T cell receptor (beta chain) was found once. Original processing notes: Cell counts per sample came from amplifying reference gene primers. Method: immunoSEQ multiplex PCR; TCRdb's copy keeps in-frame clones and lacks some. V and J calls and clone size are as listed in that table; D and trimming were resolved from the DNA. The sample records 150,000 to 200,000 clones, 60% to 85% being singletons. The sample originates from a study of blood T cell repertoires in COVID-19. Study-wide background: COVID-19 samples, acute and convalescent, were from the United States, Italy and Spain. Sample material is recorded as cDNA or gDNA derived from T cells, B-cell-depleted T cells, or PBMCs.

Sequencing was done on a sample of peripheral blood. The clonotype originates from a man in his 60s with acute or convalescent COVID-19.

Here the CDR3 DNA reads TGTGCCAGTAGTATATGGGGACAGGGGACCACTGAAGCTTTCTTT. This codes for CASSIWGQGTTEAFF. J is TRBJ1-1 and V is TRBV19; TRBD1 aligns across 10 bases. The germline CDR1 and CDR2 sequences are LNHDA and SQIVND (reference sequence). The ends lost 2 bases at V and 4 bases at J; junction bases unmatched: 4. This CDR3 contains 15 residues. The whole variable domain, filled in from reference TRBV19 and TRBJ1-1, reads DGGITQSPKYLFRKEGQNVTLSCEQNLNHDAMYWYRQDPGQGLRLIYYSQIVNDFQKGDIAEGYSVSREKKESFPLTVTSAQKNPTAFYLCASSIWGQGTTEAFFGQGTRLTVV.